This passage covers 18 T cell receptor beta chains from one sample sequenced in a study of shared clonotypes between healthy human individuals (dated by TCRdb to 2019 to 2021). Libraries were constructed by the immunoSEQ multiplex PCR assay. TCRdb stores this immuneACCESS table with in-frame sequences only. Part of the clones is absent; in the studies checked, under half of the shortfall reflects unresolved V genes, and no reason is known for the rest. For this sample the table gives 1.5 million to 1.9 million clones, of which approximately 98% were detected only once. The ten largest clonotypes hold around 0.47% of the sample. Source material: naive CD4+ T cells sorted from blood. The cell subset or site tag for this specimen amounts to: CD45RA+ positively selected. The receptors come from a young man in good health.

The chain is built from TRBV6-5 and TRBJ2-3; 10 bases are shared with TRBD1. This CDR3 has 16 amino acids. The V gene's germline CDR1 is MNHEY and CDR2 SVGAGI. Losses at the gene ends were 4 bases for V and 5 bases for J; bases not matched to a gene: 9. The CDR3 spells CASSSVGTGDRDTQYF. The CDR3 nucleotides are TGTGCCAGCAGTTCCGTGGGGACAGGGGATCGAGATACGCAGTATTTT.

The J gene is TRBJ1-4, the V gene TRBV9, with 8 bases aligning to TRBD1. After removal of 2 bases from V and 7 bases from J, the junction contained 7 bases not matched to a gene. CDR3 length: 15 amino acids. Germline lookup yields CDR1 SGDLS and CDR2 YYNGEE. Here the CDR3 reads CASSVTGVVSEKLFF. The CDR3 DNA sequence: TGTGCCAGCAGCGTGACAGGGGTAGTAAGTGAAAAACTGTTTTTT.

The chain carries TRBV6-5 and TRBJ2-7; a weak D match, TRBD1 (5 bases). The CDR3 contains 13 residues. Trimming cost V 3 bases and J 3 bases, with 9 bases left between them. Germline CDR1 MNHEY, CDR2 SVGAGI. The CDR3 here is CASSYYTGYEQYF. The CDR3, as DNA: TGTGCCAGCAGTTATTACACAGGCTACGAGCAGTACTTC.

The CDR3 bases are TGTGCCAGCAGCCTCGAGGAGGGGGCGTACGAGCAGTACTTC. Its protein is CASSLEEGAYEQYF. The J gene is TRBJ2-7, the V gene TRBV6-4; D is possibly TRBD1 (7 bases). From germline, CDR1 is MRHNA and CDR2 SNTAGT. The CDR3 is 14 residues long. Trimming cost V 6 bases and J 4 bases, with 16 bases left between them.

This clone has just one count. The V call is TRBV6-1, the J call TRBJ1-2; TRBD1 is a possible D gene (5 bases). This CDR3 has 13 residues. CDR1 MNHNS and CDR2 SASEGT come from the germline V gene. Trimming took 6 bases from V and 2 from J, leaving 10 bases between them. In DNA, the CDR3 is TGTGCCAGCAGCAGGGATTGGAACTATGGCTACACCTTC. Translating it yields CASSRDWNYGYTF.

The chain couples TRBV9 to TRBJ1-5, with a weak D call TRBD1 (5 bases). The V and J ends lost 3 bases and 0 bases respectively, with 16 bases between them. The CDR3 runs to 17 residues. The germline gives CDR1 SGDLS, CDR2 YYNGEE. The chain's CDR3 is CASSASIGHDSNQPQHF. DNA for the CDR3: TGTGCCAGCAGCGCCAGCATAGGACATGATAGCAATCAGCCCCAGCATTTT. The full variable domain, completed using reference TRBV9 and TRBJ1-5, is DSGVTQTPKHLITATGQRVTLRCSPRSGDLSVYWYQQSLDQGLQFLIQYYNGEERAKGNILERFSAQQFPDLHSELNLSSLELGDSALYFCASSASIGHDSNQPQHFGDGTRLSIL.

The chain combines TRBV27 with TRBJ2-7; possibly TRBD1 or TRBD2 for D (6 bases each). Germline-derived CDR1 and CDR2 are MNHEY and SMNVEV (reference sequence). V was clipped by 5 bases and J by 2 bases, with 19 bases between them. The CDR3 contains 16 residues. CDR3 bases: TGTGCCAGCAGTCTCTGGAGCGCCGGGGGCACCTACGAGCAGTACTTC. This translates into CASSLWSAGGTYEQYF.

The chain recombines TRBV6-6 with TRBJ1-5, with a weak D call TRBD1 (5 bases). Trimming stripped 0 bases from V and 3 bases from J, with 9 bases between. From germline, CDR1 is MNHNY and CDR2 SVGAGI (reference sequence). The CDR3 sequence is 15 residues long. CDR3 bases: TGTGCCAGCAGTTACTCGACAGCTCTCAATCAGCCCCAGCATTTT. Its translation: CASSYSTALNQPQHF.

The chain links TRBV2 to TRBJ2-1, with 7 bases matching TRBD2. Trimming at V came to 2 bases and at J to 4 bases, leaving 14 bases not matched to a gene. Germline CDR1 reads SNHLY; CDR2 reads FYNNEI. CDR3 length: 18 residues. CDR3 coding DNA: TGTGCCAGCAGTGAATTGATTAGCGGGCCTACCATATACAATGAGCAGTTCTTC. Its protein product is CASSELISGPTIYNEQFF.

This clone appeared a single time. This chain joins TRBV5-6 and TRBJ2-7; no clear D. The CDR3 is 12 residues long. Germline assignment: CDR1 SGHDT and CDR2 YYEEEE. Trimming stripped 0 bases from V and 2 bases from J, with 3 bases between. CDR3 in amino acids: CASSLATYEQYF. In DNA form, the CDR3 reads TGTGCCAGCAGCTTGGCTACCTACGAGCAGTACTTC.

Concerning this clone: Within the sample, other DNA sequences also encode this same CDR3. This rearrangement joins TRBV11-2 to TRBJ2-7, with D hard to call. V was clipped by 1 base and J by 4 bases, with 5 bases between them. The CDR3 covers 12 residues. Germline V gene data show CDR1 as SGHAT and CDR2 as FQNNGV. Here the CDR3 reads CASSLGAYEQYF. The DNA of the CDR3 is TGTGCCAGCAGCTTAGGGGCTTACGAGCAGTACTTC.

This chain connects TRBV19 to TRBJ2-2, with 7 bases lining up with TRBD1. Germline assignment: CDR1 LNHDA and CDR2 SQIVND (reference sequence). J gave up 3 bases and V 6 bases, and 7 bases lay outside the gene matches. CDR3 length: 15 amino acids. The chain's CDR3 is CASRSRTGDTGELFF. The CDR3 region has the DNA TGTGCCAGTAGGAGCCGGACAGGCGACACCGGGGAGCTGTTTTTT.

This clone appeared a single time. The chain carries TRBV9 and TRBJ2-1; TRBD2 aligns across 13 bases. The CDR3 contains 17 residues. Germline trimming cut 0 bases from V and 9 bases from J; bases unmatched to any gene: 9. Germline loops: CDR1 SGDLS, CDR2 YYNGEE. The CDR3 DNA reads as TGTGCCAGCAGCGTAGACACTAGCGGGAGGGTTCTTAGTGAGCAGTTCTTC. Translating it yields CASSVDTSGRVLSEQFF.

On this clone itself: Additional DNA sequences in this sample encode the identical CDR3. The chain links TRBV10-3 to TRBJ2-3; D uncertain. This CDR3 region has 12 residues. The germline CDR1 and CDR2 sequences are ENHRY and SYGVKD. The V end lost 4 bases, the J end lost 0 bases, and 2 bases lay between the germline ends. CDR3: CAISGSTDTQYF. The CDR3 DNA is TGTGCCATCAGTGGGAGCACAGATACGCAGTATTTT.

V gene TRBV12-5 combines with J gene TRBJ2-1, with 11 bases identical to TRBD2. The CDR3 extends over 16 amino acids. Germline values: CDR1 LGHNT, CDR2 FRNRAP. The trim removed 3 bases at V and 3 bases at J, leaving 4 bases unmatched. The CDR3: CASGFSSGRLYNEQFF. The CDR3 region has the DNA TGTGCTAGTGGTTTTTCTAGCGGGAGGCTCTACAATGAGCAGTTCTTC.

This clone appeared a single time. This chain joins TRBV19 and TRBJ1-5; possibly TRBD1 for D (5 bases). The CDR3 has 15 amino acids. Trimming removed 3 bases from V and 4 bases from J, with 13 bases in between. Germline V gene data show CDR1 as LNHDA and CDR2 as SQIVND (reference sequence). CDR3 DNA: TGTGCCAGTAGTATCCCCCAGGGCGGAAATCAGCCCCAGCATTTT. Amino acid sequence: CASSIPQGGNQPQHF. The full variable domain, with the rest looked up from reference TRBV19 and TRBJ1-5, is DGGITQSPKYLFRKEGQNVTLSCEQNLNHDAMYWYRQDPGQGLRLIYYSQIVNDFQKGDIAEGYSVSREKKESFPLTVTSAQKNPTAFYLCASSIPQGGNQPQHFGDGTRLSIL.

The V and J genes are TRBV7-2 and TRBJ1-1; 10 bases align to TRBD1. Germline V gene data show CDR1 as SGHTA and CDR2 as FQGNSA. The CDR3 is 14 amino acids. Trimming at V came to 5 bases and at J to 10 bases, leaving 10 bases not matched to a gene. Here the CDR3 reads CASSATGGAIGAFF. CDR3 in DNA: TGTGCCAGCAGCGCGACAGGGGGCGCGATTGGAGCTTTCTTT.

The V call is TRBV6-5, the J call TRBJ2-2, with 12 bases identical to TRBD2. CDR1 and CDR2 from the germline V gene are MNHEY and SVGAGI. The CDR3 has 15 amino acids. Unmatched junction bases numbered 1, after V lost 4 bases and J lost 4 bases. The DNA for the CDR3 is TGTGCCAGCAGTTTACTAGCGGGAGGCACCGGGGAGCTGTTTTTT. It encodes CASSLLAGGTGELFF.